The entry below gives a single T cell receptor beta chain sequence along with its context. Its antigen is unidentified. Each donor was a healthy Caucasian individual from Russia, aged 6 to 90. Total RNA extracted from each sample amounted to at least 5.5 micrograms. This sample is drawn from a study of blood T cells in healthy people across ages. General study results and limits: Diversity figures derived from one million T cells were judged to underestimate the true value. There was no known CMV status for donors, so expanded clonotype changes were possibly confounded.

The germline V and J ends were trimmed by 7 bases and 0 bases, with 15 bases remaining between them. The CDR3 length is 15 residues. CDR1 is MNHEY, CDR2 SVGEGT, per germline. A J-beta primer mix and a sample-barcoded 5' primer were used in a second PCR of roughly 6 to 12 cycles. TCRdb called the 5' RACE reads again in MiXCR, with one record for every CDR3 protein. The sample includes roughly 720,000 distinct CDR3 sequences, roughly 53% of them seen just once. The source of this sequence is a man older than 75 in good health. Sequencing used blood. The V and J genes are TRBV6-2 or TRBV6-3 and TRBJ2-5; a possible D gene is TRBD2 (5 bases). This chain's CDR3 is CASTARASYQETQYF. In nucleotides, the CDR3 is TGTGCCAGCACCGCGCGGGCTTCGTACCAAGAGACCCAGTACTTC.